The present entry profiles one T cell receptor beta chain with its context. The source of the sample is a study of blood T cell repertoires in COVID-19. Study summary: The study drew acute and convalescent COVID-19 samples from the United States, Italy and Spain. Sources were T cells, B-cell-depleted T cells, or PBMCs; the material itself was cDNA or gDNA.

The authors' processing: Nucleated cell number was recorded as an estimate derived from reference gene primer amplification. Here immunoSEQ multiplex PCR was the method, and the copy in TCRdb shows in-frame clones only, minus some. The V and J calls and clone size are taken from that table; D and trimming were inferred from the DNA. The profile shows about 73,000 clones, 89% of them singletons. The length of the CDR3 is 13 residues. Per germline, CDR1 SGHNT and CDR2 YYREEE (reference sequence). V lost 0 bases to trimming and J lost 7 bases, with 7 bases between them. The receptor's source is an elderly man with acute or convalescent COVID-19. This rearrangement joins TRBV5-4 to TRBJ1-4; no clear D gene. The material sequenced was peripheral blood. The CDR3 loop is CASSLGRGEKLFF. The CDR3 DNA sequence: TGTGCCAGCAGCTTGGGAAGAGGTGAAAAACTGTTTTTT.